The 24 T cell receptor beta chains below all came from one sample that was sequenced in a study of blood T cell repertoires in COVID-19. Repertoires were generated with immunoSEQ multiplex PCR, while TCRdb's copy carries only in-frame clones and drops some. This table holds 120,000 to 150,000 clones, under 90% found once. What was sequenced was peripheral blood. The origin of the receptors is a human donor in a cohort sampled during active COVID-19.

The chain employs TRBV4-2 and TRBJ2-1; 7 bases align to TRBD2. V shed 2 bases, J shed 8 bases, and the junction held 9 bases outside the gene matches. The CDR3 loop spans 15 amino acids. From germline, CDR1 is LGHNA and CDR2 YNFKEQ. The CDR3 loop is CASSQRLADLDEQFF. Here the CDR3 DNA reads TGTGCCAGCAGCCAACGGCTAGCGGACTTGGATGAGCAGTTCTTC.

The CDR3 reads CASSQDGGPPNYGYTF. The CDR3 bases are TGTGCCAGCAGCCAAGACGGGGGACCTCCAAACTATGGCTACACCTTC. V is TRBV3-1 (or the pseudogene TRBV3-2) and J is TRBJ1-2, with D maybe TRBD1 (5 bases). Trimming stripped 0 bases from V and 2 bases from J, with 13 bases between. Germline V lookup: CDR1 LGHDT, CDR2 YNNKEL (reference sequence). The CDR3 runs to 16 residues.

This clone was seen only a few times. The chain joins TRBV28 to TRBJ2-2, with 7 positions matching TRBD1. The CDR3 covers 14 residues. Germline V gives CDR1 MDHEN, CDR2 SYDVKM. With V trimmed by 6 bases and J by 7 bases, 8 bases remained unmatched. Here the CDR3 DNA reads TGTGCCAGCAGCCTCGGACAGGCCGGCGGGGAGCTGTTTTTT. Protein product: CASSLGQAGGELFF. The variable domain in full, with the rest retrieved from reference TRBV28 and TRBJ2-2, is DVKVTQSSRYLVKRTGEKVFLECVQDMDHENMFWYRQDPGLGLRLIYFSYDVKMKEKGDIPEGYSVSREKKERFSLILESASTNQTSMYLCASSLGQAGGELFFGEGSRLTVL.

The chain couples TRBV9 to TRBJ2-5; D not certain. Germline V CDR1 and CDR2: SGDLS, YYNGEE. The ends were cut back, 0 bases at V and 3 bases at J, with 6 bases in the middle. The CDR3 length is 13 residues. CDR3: CASSVAPEETQYF. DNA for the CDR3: TGTGCCAGCAGCGTAGCTCCTGAAGAGACCCAGTACTTC.

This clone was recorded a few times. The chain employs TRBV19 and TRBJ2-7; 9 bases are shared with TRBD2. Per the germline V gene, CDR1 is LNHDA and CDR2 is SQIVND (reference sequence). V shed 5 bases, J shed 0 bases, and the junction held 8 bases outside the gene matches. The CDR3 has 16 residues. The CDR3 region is CASSLQLAGASYEQYF. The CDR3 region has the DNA TGTGCCAGTAGTCTCCAACTAGCGGGTGCCTCCTACGAGCAGTACTTC.

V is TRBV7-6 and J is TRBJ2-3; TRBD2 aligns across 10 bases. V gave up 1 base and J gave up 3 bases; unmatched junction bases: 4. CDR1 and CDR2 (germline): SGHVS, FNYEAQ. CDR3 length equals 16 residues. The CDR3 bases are TGTGCCAGCAGCTTAGAAGCGGGGGGGCCGACAGATACGCAGTATTTT. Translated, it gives CASSLEAGGPTDTQYF.

CDR3 DNA sequence: TGTGCCACCAGCAGAGCTAGCGGGGGGTCCCAAGAGACCCAGTACTTC. This codes for CATSRASGGSQETQYF. This rearrangement joins TRBV15 to TRBJ2-5; TRBD2 matches 11 bases. With 1 base clipped from V and 1 base from J, the junction kept 2 bases outside the gene matches. CDR3 length: 16 residues. CDR1 LNHNV and CDR2 YYDKDF come from the germline V gene (reference sequence).

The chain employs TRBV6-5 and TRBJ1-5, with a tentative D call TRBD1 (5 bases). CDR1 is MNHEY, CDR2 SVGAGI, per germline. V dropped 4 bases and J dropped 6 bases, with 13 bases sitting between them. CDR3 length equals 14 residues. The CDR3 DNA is TGTGCCAGCAGTTCCGTCGGGGGTGCTCAGCCCCAGCATTTT. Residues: CASSSVGGAQPQHF.

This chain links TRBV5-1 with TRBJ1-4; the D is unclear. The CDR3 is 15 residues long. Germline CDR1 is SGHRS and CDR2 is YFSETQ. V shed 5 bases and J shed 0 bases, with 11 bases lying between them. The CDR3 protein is CASRGSYATNEKLFF. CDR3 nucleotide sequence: TGCGCCAGCAGGGGCAGCTATGCAACTAATGAAAAACTGTTTTTT.

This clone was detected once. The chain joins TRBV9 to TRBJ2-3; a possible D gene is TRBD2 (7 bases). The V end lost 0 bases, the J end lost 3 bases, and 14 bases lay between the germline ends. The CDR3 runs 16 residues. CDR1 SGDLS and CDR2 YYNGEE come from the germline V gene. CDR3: CASSVVGGARTDTQYF. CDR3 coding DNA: TGTGCCAGCAGCGTAGTAGGGGGGGCGAGAACAGATACGCAGTATTTT.

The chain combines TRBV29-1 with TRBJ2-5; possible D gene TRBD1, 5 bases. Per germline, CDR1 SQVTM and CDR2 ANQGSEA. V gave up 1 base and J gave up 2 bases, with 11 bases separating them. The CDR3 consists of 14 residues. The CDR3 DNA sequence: TGCAGCGTTGAAGTCCAGGGCCGACAAGAGACCCAGTACTTC. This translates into CSVEVQGRQETQYF.

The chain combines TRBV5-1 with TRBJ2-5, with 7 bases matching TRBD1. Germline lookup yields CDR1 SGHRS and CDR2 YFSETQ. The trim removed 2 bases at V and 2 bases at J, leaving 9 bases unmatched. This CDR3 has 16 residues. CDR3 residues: CASSFRGTFLQETQYF. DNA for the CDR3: TGCGCCAGCAGCTTCAGGGGGACCTTCCTTCAAGAGACCCAGTACTTC.

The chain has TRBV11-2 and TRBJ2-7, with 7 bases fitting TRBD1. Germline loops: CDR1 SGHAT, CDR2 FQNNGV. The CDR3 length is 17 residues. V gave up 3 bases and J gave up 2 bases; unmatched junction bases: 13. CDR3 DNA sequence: TGTGCCAGCAGCTTCGGAATGGGACAGTTGATAGCCTACGAGCAGTACTTC. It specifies CASSFGMGQLIAYEQYF.

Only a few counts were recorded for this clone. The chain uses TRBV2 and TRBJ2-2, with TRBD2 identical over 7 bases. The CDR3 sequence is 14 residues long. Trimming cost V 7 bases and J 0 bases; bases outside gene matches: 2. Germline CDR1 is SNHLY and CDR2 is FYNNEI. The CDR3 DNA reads TGTGCCAGCAAACGGGGGGCGAACACCGGGGAGCTGTTTTTT. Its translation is CASKRGANTGELFF.

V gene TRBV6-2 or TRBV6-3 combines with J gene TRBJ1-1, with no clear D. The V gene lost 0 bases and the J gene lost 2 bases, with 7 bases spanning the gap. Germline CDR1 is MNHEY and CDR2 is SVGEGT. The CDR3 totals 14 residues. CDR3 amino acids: CASSYSLVNTEAFF. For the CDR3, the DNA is TGTGCCAGCAGTTACTCCCTCGTAAACACTGAAGCTTTCTTT.

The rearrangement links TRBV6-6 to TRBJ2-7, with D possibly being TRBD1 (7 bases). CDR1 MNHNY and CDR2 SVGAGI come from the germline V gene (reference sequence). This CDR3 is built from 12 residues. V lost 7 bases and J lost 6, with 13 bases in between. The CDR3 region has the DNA TGTGCCAGCAAAGCAGGGGGGAGCGAGCAGTACTTC. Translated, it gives CASKAGGSEQYF.

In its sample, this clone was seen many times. CDR3 nucleotides: TGCGCCAGCAGCCAAGACACCTCGACAGCCGGATATGGCTACACCTTC. Residues: CASSQDTSTAGYGYTF. V is TRBV4-1 and J is TRBJ1-2; TRBD1 might be the D (5 bases). The V and J ends lost 0 bases and 5 bases respectively, with 16 bases between them. Germline V gene data show CDR1 as MGHRA and CDR2 as YSYEKL. CDR3 length equals 16 residues.

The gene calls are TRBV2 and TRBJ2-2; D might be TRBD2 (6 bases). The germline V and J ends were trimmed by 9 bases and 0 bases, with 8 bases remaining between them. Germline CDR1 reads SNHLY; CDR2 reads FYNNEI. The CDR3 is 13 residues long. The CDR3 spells CASGTPNTGELFF. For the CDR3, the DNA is TGTGCCAGTGGGACTCCGAACACCGGGGAGCTGTTTTTT. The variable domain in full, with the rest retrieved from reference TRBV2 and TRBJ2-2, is EPEVTQTPSHQVTQMGQEVILRCVPISNHLYFYWYRQILGQKVEFLVSFYNNEISEKSEIFDDQFSVERPDGSNFTLKIRSTKLEDSAMYFCASGTPNTGELFFGEGSRLTVL.

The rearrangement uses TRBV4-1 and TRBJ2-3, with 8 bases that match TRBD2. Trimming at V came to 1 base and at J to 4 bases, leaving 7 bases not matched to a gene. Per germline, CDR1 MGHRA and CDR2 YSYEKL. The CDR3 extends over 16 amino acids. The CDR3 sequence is CASSQVPGGAADTQYF. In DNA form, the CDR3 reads TGCGCCAGCAGCCAAGTCCCCGGGGGGGCCGCAGATACGCAGTATTTT.

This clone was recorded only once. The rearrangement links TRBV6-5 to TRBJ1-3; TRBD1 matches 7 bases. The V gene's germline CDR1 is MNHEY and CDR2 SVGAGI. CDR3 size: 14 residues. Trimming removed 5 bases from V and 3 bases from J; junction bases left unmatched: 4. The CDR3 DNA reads TGTGCCAGCAGTCGACAGGGCCTTGGAAACACCATATATTTT. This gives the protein CASSRQGLGNTIYF.

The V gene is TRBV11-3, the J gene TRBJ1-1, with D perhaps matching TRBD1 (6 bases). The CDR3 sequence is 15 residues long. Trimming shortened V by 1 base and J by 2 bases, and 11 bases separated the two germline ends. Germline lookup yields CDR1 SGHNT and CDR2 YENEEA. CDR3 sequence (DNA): TGTGCCAGCAGCTTAGGTGGACAGAGAAACACTGAAGCTTTCTTT. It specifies CASSLGGQRNTEAFF.

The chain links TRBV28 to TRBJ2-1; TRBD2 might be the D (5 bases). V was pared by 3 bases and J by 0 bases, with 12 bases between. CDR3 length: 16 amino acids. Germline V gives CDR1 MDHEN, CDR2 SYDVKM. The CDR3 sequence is CASSLRHGSSYNEQFF. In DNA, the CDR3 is TGTGCCAGCAGTTTGCGCCATGGGAGCTCCTACAATGAGCAGTTCTTC.

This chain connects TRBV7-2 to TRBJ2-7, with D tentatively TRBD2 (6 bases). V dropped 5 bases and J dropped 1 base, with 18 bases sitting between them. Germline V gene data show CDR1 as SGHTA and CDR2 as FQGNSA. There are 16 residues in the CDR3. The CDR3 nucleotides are TGTGCCAGCAGCCCTCTTGGTGGGGGGACTTCCTACGAGCAGTACTTC. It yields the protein CASSPLGGGTSYEQYF. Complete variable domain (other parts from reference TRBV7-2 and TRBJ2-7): GAGVSQSPSNKVTEKGKDVELRCDPISGHTALYWYRQSLGQGLEFLIYFQGNSAPDKSGLPSDRFSAERTGGSVSTLTIQRTQQEDSAVYLCASSPLGGGTSYEQYFGPGTRLTVT.

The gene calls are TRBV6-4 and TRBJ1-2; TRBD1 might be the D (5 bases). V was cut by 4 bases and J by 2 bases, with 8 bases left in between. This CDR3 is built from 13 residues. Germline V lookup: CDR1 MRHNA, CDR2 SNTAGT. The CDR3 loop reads CASSGTPNYGYTF. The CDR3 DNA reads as TGTGCCAGCAGTGGGACACCCAACTATGGCTACACCTTC.